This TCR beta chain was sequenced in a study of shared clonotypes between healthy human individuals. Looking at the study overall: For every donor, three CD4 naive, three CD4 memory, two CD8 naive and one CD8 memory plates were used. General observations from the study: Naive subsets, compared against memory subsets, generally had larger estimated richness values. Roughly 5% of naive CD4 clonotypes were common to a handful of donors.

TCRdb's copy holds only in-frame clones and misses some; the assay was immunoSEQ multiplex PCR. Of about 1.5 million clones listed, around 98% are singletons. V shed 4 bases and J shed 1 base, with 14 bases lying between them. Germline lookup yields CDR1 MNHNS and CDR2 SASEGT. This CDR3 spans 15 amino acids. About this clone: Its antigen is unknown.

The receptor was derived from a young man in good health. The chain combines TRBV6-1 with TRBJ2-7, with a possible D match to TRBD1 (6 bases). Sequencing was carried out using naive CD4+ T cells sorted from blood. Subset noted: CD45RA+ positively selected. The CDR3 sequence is CASSGGQGRSYEQYF. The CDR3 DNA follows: TGTGCCAGCAGTGGGGGACAAGGCCGTTCCTACGAGCAGTACTTC.